Below are 7 T cell receptor beta chains sequenced from a single sample in a study of regulatory T cells in long-lasting Graves disease. Sample time point: newly diagnosed GD, antithyroid drugs for less than 3 months. Isolated PBMC RNA provided the starting material for the TCR library. With iRepertoire HTBI primers and Arm-PCR of CDR3 regions, TCR beta libraries were built. MiXCR, applied by TCRdb to the multiplex PCR reads, yields one record per CDR3 protein. The table includes over 200,000 distinct CDR3 sequences, around 17% detected once. Sequenced material: peripheral blood mononuclear cells (PBMCs), taken at new diagnosis, from a patient treated with antithyroid drugs. These receptors originate from a female donor with Graves disease.

This clonotype was seen at least ten times. The J gene is TRBJ2-7, the V gene TRBV7-3, with D possibly matching TRBD1 (6 bases). CDR3 size: 14 residues. V was shortened by 1 base and J by 5 bases, with 12 bases between the two germline ends. Germline CDR1 and CDR2: SGHTA and FQGTGA. The CDR3 nucleotides are TGTGCCAGCAGCTTAAGTCCAGGGGCAGACGAGCAGTACTTC. This translates into CASSLSPGADEQYF.

A single count supports this clonotype. The chain uses TRBV2 and TRBJ1-1, with D maybe TRBD1 (5 bases). V lost 4 bases, J lost 8 bases, and 14 bases lay in between. Germline V lookup: CDR1 SNHLY, CDR2 FYNNEI. CDR3 length: 13 amino acids. Here the CDR3 reads CASSAAGYQEAFF. CDR3 bases: TGTGCCAGCAGTGCAGCAGGGTATCAGGAAGCTTTCTTT.

This clonotype was found a few times. The chain combines TRBV20-1 with TRBJ2-3, with a weak D call TRBD2 (5 bases). Germline-derived CDR1 and CDR2 are DFQATT and SNEGSKA (reference sequence). Trimming cost V 2 bases and J 1 base, with 7 bases left between them. This CDR3 is 13 amino acids long. CDR3 bases: TGCAGTGCTAGATTTAGCGGCACAGATACGCAGTATTTT. It is translated as CSARFSGTDTQYF.

The sample holds many counts of this clonotype. CDR3 loop: CSVESSDFSYNEQFF. CDR3 bases: TGCAGCGTTGAGAGTAGCGATTTCTCCTACAATGAGCAGTTCTTC. The rearrangement links TRBV29-1 to TRBJ2-1; the D gene is possibly TRBD2 (5 bases). Looked up from germline, CDR1 is SQVTM and CDR2 is ANQGSEA. The V end lost 3 bases, the J end lost 0 bases, and 12 bases lay between the germline ends. This CDR3 comprises 15 residues.

This clonotype was observed many times. The chain employs TRBV6-5 and TRBJ1-2; no reliable D call. The V end was cut by 0 bases, the J end by 2 bases, with 7 bases between. Per germline, CDR1 MNHEY and CDR2 SVGAGI. CDR3 size: 14 residues. The CDR3 region is CASSYSVGNYGYTF. The CDR3 coding sequence is TGTGCCAGCAGTTACTCCGTAGGAAACTATGGCTACACCTTC.

This chain links TRBV24-1 with TRBJ2-1; 10 bases agree with TRBD2. Germline CDR1 is KGHDR and CDR2 is SFDVKD. The CDR3 is 16 residues long. Trimming cost V 2 bases and J 8 bases; bases outside gene matches: 8. DNA of the CDR3: TGTGCCACCAGTGATTGGGCTAGCGGGAGAGGTGATGAGCAGTTCTTC. Residues: CATSDWASGRGDEQFF.

This clonotype was seen many times. The chain couples TRBV5-5 to TRBJ2-7; the match to TRBD1 covers 7 bases. The germline CDR1 and CDR2 sequences are SGHKS and YYEKEE (reference sequence). The trim removed 3 bases at V and 1 base at J, leaving 4 bases unmatched. This CDR3 region has 14 residues. CDR3 sequence: CASSYVQGSYEQYF. Here the CDR3 DNA reads TGTGCCAGCAGCTACGTACAGGGGTCCTACGAGCAGTACTTC.